The 27 T cell receptor beta chains reported below all come from one sample, sequenced in a study of blood T cells in healthy people across ages. The use of a sample-barcoded 5' primer and a J-beta primer mix characterized a second PCR of about 7 to 12 cycles. TCRdb independently ran MiXCR on the 5' RACE reads; one entry per CDR3 protein. The table records around 320,000 distinct CDR3 sequences, 25% to 30% of them present only once. Sample: blood. All receptors derive from a woman aged 70-85 years in good health.

Comment on this clonotype: Possible read error: a much larger clone is one base away. The V and J genes are TRBV3-1 and TRBJ2-7; maybe TRBD2 (5 bases). This CDR3 comprises 15 residues. The V gene's germline CDR1 is LGHDT and CDR2 YNNKEL (reference sequence). CDR3: CASSQTETEGYEQHF. The CDR3 nucleotides read TGTGCCAGCAGCCAAACAGAAACTGAGGGCTACGAGCAGCACTTC.

This clonotype has a count of ten or more. The rearrangement joins TRBV27 to TRBJ2-7; TRBD2 matches 11 bases. This CDR3 region has 13 residues. The trim removed 6 bases at V and 2 bases at J, leaving 0 bases unmatched. The V gene's germline CDR1 is MNHEY and CDR2 SMNVEV (reference sequence). The DNA of the CDR3 is TGTGCCAGCAGGACTAGCGGGGCCTACGAGCAGTACTTC. Amino acids: CASRTSGAYEQYF.

The rearrangement uses TRBV11-2 and TRBJ1-1, with D possibly TRBD1 on 5 matching bases. The V gene lost 3 bases and the J gene lost 8 bases, with 22 bases spanning the gap. This CDR3 is 16 amino acids long. Germline-derived CDR1 and CDR2 are SGHAT and FQNNGV. Here the CDR3 reads CASSFSGGGSAAEAFF. For the CDR3, the DNA is TGTGCCAGCAGCTTCTCCGGGGGGGGATCCGCCGCCGAAGCTTTCTTT.

The chain uses TRBV7-9 and TRBJ2-2, with 10 bases matching TRBD2. Unmatched junction bases numbered 8, after V lost 1 base and J lost 3 bases. Germline V gene lookup returns CDR1 SEHNR and CDR2 FQNEAQ (reference sequence). The CDR3 loop spans 18 amino acids. CDR3 nucleotides: TGTGCCAGCAGCTTAGGAGCTAGCGGGAGCGCTTACACCGGGGAGCTGTTTTTT. Amino acid sequence: CASSLGASGSAYTGELFF.

The sample holds many counts of this clonotype. The CDR3 sequence: CASSVGLAGKGQTQYF. The CDR3 DNA sequence: TGTGCCAGCAGCGTCGGACTAGCGGGAAAAGGACAGACCCAGTACTTC. The V gene is TRBV12-3 or TRBV12-4, the J gene TRBJ2-5; 12 positions agree with TRBD2. J lost 6 bases, V lost 6 bases, and 11 bases had no gene match. The CDR3 sequence is 16 residues long.

The chain recombines TRBV20-1 with TRBJ2-1, with no clear D. The V end lost 0 bases, the J end lost 4 bases, and 16 bases lay between the germline ends. Germline V gene lookup returns CDR1 DFQATT and CDR2 SNEGSKA (reference sequence). CDR3 size: 16 residues. CDR3 in amino acids: CSARDVKTRAYNEQFF. CDR3 in DNA: TGCAGTGCTAGAGATGTGAAGACCCGCGCATACAATGAGCAGTTCTTC.

The V call is TRBV10-2, the J call TRBJ1-5, with D unclear. Per germline, CDR1 WSHSY and CDR2 SAAADI. CDR3 size: 13 residues. Between the trimmed V and J ends, which lost 6 bases and 0 bases, there was a span of 6 bases. CDR3 sequence reads: CASSKGSNQPQHF. CDR3 sequence (DNA): TGCGCCAGCAGCAAAGGTAGCAATCAGCCCCAGCATTTT.

The chain joins TRBV7-2 to TRBJ2-5; 15 bases match TRBD2. This CDR3 spans 20 amino acids. V lost 4 bases and J lost 1; bases outside the gene matches: 13. Germline lookup yields CDR1 SGHTA and CDR2 FQGNSA. CDR3 sequence: CASSSGGLAGGTTPQETQYF. DNA of the CDR3: TGTGCCAGCAGCTCTGGGGGACTAGCGGGAGGCACAACCCCCCAAGAGACCCAGTACTTC.

This clonotype was counted only a few times. V gene TRBV5-1 combines with J gene TRBJ2-5; 11 bases are a match to TRBD2. The DNA end lines up better with TRBJ2-7; the J call may be wrong. This CDR3 is 14 amino acids long. Germline lookup yields CDR1 SGHRS and CDR2 YFSETQ. For the CDR3, the DNA is TGCGCCAGCAGCTCTAGCGGGGGGAACTACGAGCAGTACTTC. Translated: CASSSSGGNYEQYF.

This clonotype appeared a single time. The CDR3: CASSFKDLQETQYF. The CDR3 bases are TGTGCCAGCAGTTTCAAGGACCTCCAAGAGACCCAGTACTTC. The rearrangement joins TRBV28 to TRBJ2-7, with unresolved D. The J call could be wrong; TRBJ2-5 is a better fit for the DNA end. The CDR3 consists of 14 residues. Germline values: CDR1 MDHEN, CDR2 SYDVKM.

Only a few counts were recorded for this clonotype. The chain is built from TRBV27 and TRBJ2-7; D is undetermined. The CDR3 is 13 residues long. V lost 5 bases to trimming and J lost 3 bases, with 11 bases between them. CDR1 MNHEY and CDR2 SMNVEV come from the germline V gene (reference sequence). CDR3 sequence (DNA): TGTGCCAGCAGTCCACGATCCGACTACGAGCAGTACTTC. Translated, it gives CASSPRSDYEQYF.

The rearrangement links TRBV7-2 to TRBJ2-1, with 9 bases identical to TRBD2. The J segment lost 3 bases and the V segment lost 5 bases, leaving 8 bases of the junction unmatched. The CDR3 is 16 amino acids. Germline-derived CDR1 and CDR2 are SGHTA and FQGNSA. CDR3 sequence (DNA): TGTGCCAGCAGCCCCCTCCCTAGCGGGATCTACAATGAGCAGTTCTTC. The encoded protein is CASSPLPSGIYNEQFF.

CDR3 in DNA: TGCAGCGTTGATCAGGATACTTTCTATGGCTACACCTTC. Translation: CSVDQDTFYGYTF. V and J are TRBV29-1 and TRBJ1-2; D gene unclear. This CDR3 has 13 amino acids. Trimming removed 3 bases at V and 4 bases at J, with 12 bases between. CDR1 is SQVTM, CDR2 ANQGSEA, per germline.

The chain recombines TRBV12-3 or TRBV12-4 with TRBJ2-7, with D perhaps matching TRBD1 (6 bases). The CDR3 has 14 amino acids. V was trimmed by 3 bases and J by 3 bases, leaving 12 bases between them. CDR3 amino acids: CASSFGRGGYEQYF. The CDR3 region has the DNA TGTGCCAGCAGTTTCGGCAGGGGCGGCTACGAGCAGTACTTC.

J is TRBJ1-2 and V is TRBV5-1; no firm D call. The ends were cut back, 1 base at V and 8 bases at J, with 12 bases in the middle. This CDR3 has 13 residues. Germline V gives CDR1 SGHRS, CDR2 YFSETQ. This CDR3 reads CASSLQTGGGYTF. The CDR3 region has the DNA TGCGCCAGCAGCTTGCAGACGGGAGGGGGCTACACCTTC.

This clonotype was detected ten times or more. The chain carries TRBV20-1 and TRBJ2-3, with 9 bases lining up with TRBD2. CDR3 length: 15 amino acids. The germline V gene encodes CDR1 DFQATT and CDR2 SNEGSKA (reference sequence). The V gene end was trimmed by 3 bases and the J gene end by 0 bases; junction bases not matched to a gene: 4. The CDR3 protein is CSARLAGDSTDTQYF. CDR3 bases: TGCAGTGCTAGGTTAGCGGGAGATAGCACAGATACGCAGTATTTT.

The chain is built from TRBV5-1 and TRBJ1-3, with unresolved D. The CDR3 is 15 amino acids. V was cut by 4 bases and J by 0 bases, with 11 bases left in between. Germline CDR1 and CDR2: SGHRS and YFSETQ. This CDR3 reads CASSLRPDSGNTIYF. The CDR3 DNA sequence: TGCGCCAGCAGCCTTCGACCTGACTCTGGAAACACCATATATTTT.

This clonotype was detected only once. The CDR3 here is CASRPREGRSYNEQFF. As DNA, the CDR3 is TGTGCCAGCAGACCGAGGGAGGGTCGGTCCTACAATGAGCAGTTCTTC. The V gene is TRBV28, the J gene TRBJ2-1; 7 bases align to TRBD2. CDR1 and CDR2 (germline): MDHEN, SYDVKM. The J segment lost 1 base and the V segment lost 6 bases, leaving 9 bases of the junction unmatched. This CDR3 has 16 residues. Looking up the rest from reference TRBV28 and TRBJ2-1 gives the full variable domain: DVKVTQSSRYLVKRTGEKVFLECVQDMDHENMFWYRQDPGLGLRLIYFSYDVKMKEKGDIPEGYSVSREKKERFSLILESASTNQTSMYLCASRPREGRSYNEQFFGPGTRLTVL.

This CDR3 reads CSASSGTSDTDTQYF. For the CDR3, the DNA is TGCAGTGCTAGTTCCGGGACTAGCGACACAGATACGCAGTATTTT. This chain links TRBV20-1 with TRBJ2-3; 10 bases map to TRBD2. CDR1 is DFQATT and CDR2 is SNEGSKA in the germline V gene (reference sequence). The V gene end was trimmed by 3 bases and the J gene end by 2 bases; junction bases not matched to a gene: 5. The CDR3 runs 15 residues.

The sample holds a few counts of this clonotype. CDR3 bases: TGTGCTAGTGCCGAGGACAGGGGGAATGAAAAACTGTTTTTT. Its translation: CASAEDRGNEKLFF. This rearrangement joins TRBV12-5 to TRBJ1-4, with 10 bases matching TRBD1. Per germline, CDR1 LGHNT and CDR2 FRNRAP. V lost 7 bases and J lost 5; bases outside the gene matches: 4. The CDR3 contains 14 residues.

In this sample, this clonotype turned up many times. The gene calls are TRBV3-1 and TRBJ2-1; D is possibly TRBD1 or TRBD2 (6 bases each). The V gene lost 4 bases and the J gene lost 10 bases, with 14 bases spanning the gap. CDR1 is LGHDT, CDR2 YNNKEL, per germline (reference sequence). CDR3 length: 13 amino acids. This CDR3 reads CASSPLGGGEQFF. The CDR3 region has the DNA TGTGCCAGCAGCCCCTTGGGGGGCGGAGAGCAGTTCTTC.

This clonotype was picked up a small number of times. The chain joins TRBV7-2 to TRBJ2-7; possible D gene TRBD2, 6 bases. Trimming removed 6 bases at V and 6 bases at J, with 21 bases between. This CDR3 has 15 residues. Germline V gives CDR1 SGHTA, CDR2 FQGNSA. CDR3 loop: CASSLGLTGTLEQYF. CDR3 nucleotide sequence: TGTGCCAGCAGTCTAGGGCTCACGGGGACTCTCGAGCAGTACTTC.

This clonotype was picked up a small number of times. As DNA, the CDR3 is TGTGCCAGCAGCCCGACAGGGGAAGGTAATTCACCCCTCCACTTT. Its translation is CASSPTGEGNSPLHF. This chain links TRBV12-3 or TRBV12-4 with TRBJ1-6; the match to TRBD1 covers 8 bases. Trimming at V came to 6 bases and at J to 6 bases, leaving 7 bases not matched to a gene. This CDR3 contains 15 residues.

CDR3 coding DNA: TGCGCCAGCAGCTCTGGCAGTGATGAGCAGTTCTTC. Protein: CASSSGSDEQFF. The chain uses TRBV5-1 and TRBJ2-5, with no clear D. Judging by the DNA end, TRBJ2-1 fits better; the J call may be wrong. CDR1 SGHRS and CDR2 YFSETQ come from the germline V gene. The CDR3 runs to 12 residues.

The sample holds a few counts of this clonotype. The chain is built from TRBV7-2 and TRBJ2-5; 7 bases agree with TRBD2. CDR1 SGHTA and CDR2 FQGNSA come from the germline V gene. Trimming removed 1 base from V and 3 bases from J; junction bases left unmatched: 5. The CDR3 length is 15 residues. The CDR3 region is CASSLGGRAEETQYF. DNA of the CDR3: TGTGCCAGCAGCTTAGGTGGGAGGGCCGAAGAGACCCAGTACTTC. Full variable domain (outside the CDR3, taken from reference TRBV7-2 and TRBJ2-5): GAGVSQSPSNKVTEKGKDVELRCDPISGHTALYWYRQSLGQGLEFLIYFQGNSAPDKSGLPSDRFSAERTGGSVSTLTIQRTQQEDSAVYLCASSLGGRAEETQYFGPGTRLLVL.

The sample holds many counts of this clonotype. The chain links TRBV14 to TRBJ2-7; the D is unclear. The CDR3 contains 12 residues. Trimming shortened V by 0 bases and J by 6 bases, and 6 bases separated the two germline ends. Germline loops: CDR1 SGHDN, CDR2 FVKESK. The CDR3 sequence is CASSQDSPEQYF. CDR3 coding DNA: TGTGCCAGCAGCCAAGACAGTCCCGAGCAGTACTTC. The whole variable domain, remainder taken from reference TRBV14 and TRBJ2-7, is EAGVTQFPSHSVIEKGQTVTLRCDPISGHDNLYWYRRVMGKEIKFLLHFVKESKQDESGMPNNRFLAERTGGTYSTLKVQPAELEDSGVYFCASSQDSPEQYFGPGTRLTVT.

This chain uses TRBV20-1 with TRBJ2-5; 9 bases match TRBD2. Germline V CDR1 and CDR2: DFQATT, SNEGSKA (reference sequence). With 4 bases clipped from V and 5 bases from J, the junction kept 8 bases outside the gene matches. CDR3 length equals 14 residues. DNA for the CDR3: TGCAGTGCTAAGCGGGAGGTCGGGCAGGAGACCCAGTACTTC. It encodes CSAKREVGQETQYF.